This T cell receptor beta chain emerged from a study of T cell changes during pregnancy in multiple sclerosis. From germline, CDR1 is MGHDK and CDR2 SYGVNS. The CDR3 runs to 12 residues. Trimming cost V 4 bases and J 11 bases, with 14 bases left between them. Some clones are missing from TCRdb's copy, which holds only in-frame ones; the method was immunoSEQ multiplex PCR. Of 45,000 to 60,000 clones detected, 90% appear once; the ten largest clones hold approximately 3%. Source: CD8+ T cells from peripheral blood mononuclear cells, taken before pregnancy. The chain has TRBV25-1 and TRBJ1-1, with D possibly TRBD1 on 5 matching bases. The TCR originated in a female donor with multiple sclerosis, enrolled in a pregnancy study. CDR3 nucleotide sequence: TGTGCCAGCAGTGCGCAGGGTCCGGAGGCTTTCTTT. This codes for CASSAQGPEAFF.